These 5 T cell receptor beta chains came from one sample sequenced in a study of T cell responses to AZD1222 COVID-19 vaccine. Clones were sequenced by immunoSEQ multiplex PCR, and TCRdb holds only the in-frame ones, with some missing. The sample includes some 130,000 clones, around 85% seen only once; the top ten take less than 9.5%. Material: peripheral blood, obtained 28 days after the second dose of the MenACWY control vaccine. All receptors derive from an adult who received the MenACWY meningococcal vaccine as a control.

This clone appeared a single time. CDR3 protein: CASSLGSVGNTEAFF. The CDR3 nucleotides are TGCGCCAGCAGCTTGGGGTCAGTAGGGAACACTGAAGCTTTCTTT. The chain carries TRBV4-3 and TRBJ1-1; D gene ambiguous. Trimming shortened V by 5 bases and J by 1 base, and 14 bases separated the two germline ends. The CDR3 has 15 residues. Germline CDR1 is LGHNA and CDR2 is YSLEER.

The chain joins TRBV19 to TRBJ2-7; D is unresolved. The ends were cut back, 10 bases at V and 0 bases at J, with 13 bases in the middle. Germline values: CDR1 LNHDA, CDR2 SQIVND (reference sequence). This CDR3 contains 13 residues. The CDR3: CATQLGSSYEQYF. CDR3 nucleotide sequence: TGTGCCACCCAGTTGGGTAGCTCCTACGAGCAGTACTTC.

V is TRBV7-9 and J is TRBJ1-1; D gene ambiguous. The CDR3 spans 11 residues. Between the trimmed V and J ends, which lost 5 bases and 7 bases, there was a span of 8 bases. Germline lookup yields CDR1 SEHNR and CDR2 FQNEAQ (reference sequence). The CDR3 sequence is CASSPVVEAFF. The CDR3, as DNA: TGTGCCAGCAGCCCGGTAGTTGAAGCTTTCTTT.

The chain recombines TRBV5-1 with TRBJ2-3, with 11 bases matching TRBD2. Germline V CDR1 and CDR2: SGHRS, YFSETQ. J was trimmed by 2 bases and V by 0 bases; bases with no gene match: 8. The CDR3 totals 18 residues. The CDR3 region has the DNA TGCGCCAGCAGCTTGGGAGGTCTAGCGGGGGGATCCACAGATACGCAGTATTTT. This translates into CASSLGGLAGGSTDTQYF.

The J gene is TRBJ2-4, the V gene TRBV5-1; D may be TRBD1 (6 bases). Deletions cut 4 bases from V and 2 bases from J, with 16 bases between. The CDR3 length is 16 residues. Germline V gives CDR1 SGHRS, CDR2 YFSETQ. This chain's CDR3 is CASSDKVGATKNIQYF. The DNA of the CDR3 is TGCGCCAGCAGCGATAAGGTGGGGGCGACCAAAAACATTCAGTACTTC.